This TCR beta chain was documented in a study of cytomegalovirus exposure and HLA in healthy donors. This clone was seen a handful of times. Primers for the PCR totalled 60 Vbeta and 13 Jbeta. Using immunoSEQ multiplex PCR, the repertoire was profiled, and TCRdb retains in-frame clones only, with some absent. The data hold 100,000 to 130,000 clones, with over 70% observed a single time. CDR1 is SQVTM and CDR2 is ANQGSEA in the germline V gene. The CDR3 is made up of 14 amino acids. V lost 7 bases, J lost 2 bases, and 16 bases lay in between. Sequenced material: PBMCs. The chain is built from TRBV29-1 and TRBJ2-3; D is perhaps TRBD2 (6 bases). This TCR came from a man aged 30 to 39 in good health and CMV-seronegative. CDR3 sequence: CSGKTGTLTDTQYF. In DNA form, the CDR3 reads TGCAGCGGAAAAACCGGGACTCTCACAGATACGCAGTATTTT.